This entry features one TCR beta chain sequence. Its specificity is not known. Assay: immunoSEQ multiplex PCR; the TCRdb copy retains only in-frame clones and omits some. The table lists about 94,000 clones, nearly 90% of them singletons. There was relapse after autologous stem cell transplantation in every patient, and there was variation in brentuximab vedotin exposure. The data belong to a study of PD-1 blockade in classical Hodgkin lymphoma. Study results and limitations: Those achieving complete response showed baseline diversity like newly diagnosed patients.

V shed 7 bases, J shed 3 bases, and the junction held 5 bases outside the gene matches. CDR3 size: 13 residues. The germline gives CDR1 SNHLY, CDR2 FYNNEI. This receptor was obtained from a human donor with classical Hodgkin lymphoma. The chain joins TRBV2 to TRBJ2-7; 8 bases are a match to TRBD2. The source was peripheral blood mononuclear cells (PBMCs), collected before the second cycle of nivolumab. The CDR3 is CASISGSFYEQYF. CDR3 nucleotide sequence: TGTGCCAGCATAAGCGGGAGTTTCTACGAGCAGTACTTC.